This T cell receptor (beta chain) was identified in a study of glioma-infiltrating T cells after dendritic cell vaccination. Profiled with immunoSEQ multiplex PCR; TCRdb holds only in-frame clones, not every one. The data contain approximately 67,000 clones, about 76% of them seen just once; the ten biggest clones take up 7% to 9.5%. Trimming pared 6 bases from V and 1 base from J, leaving 17 bases between. Germline CDR1 is ENHRY and CDR2 is SYGVKD. This CDR3 has 16 residues. This receptor was taken from a human donor with glioblastoma. The chain links TRBV10-3 to TRBJ2-3; tentative D call: TRBD2 (7 bases). This specimen was blood, taken before dendritic cell vaccination. The CDR3 loop reads CAISSQGGGRTDTQYF. The CDR3 nucleotides read TGTGCCATCAGCTCGCAAGGGGGGGGGCGCACAGATACGCAGTATTTT.